One sample yielded the 27 T cell receptor beta chains listed below, sequenced in a study of T-cell memory formation after mild COVID-19. TCRdb independently ran MiXCR on the 5' RACE reads; one entry per CDR3 protein. The sample shows 580,000 or so distinct CDR3 sequences, 17% of them seen only once. The sample was PBMCs or a T cell subset sorted from them (not recorded which). These receptors all come from an adult woman who had mild COVID-19 (a few samples of this study predate the infection). Cell type and time point are not known.

This clonotype was counted a few times. This chain uses TRBV6-5 with TRBJ2-3, with 14 bases lining up with TRBD2. CDR3 length equals 14 residues. The junction had 8 bases not matched to a gene; V was cut back by 6 bases and J by 12 bases. Germline-derived CDR1 and CDR2 are MNHEY and SVGAGI. CDR3 bases: TGTGCCAGCAGCTACGGGACTAGCGGGAGATTTCAGTATTTT. It is translated as CASSYGTSGRFQYF.

The J gene is TRBJ2-3, the V gene TRBV6-1, with D possibly TRBD1 on 7 matching bases. Germline V gene lookup returns CDR1 MNHNS and CDR2 SASEGT. This CDR3 is built from 15 residues. The V end was cut by 9 bases, the J end by 1 base, with 17 bases between. CDR3 sequence: CASVSLRGGTDTQYF. The DNA for the CDR3 is TGTGCCAGTGTCAGCCTCAGGGGGGGCACAGATACGCAGTATTTT.

This clonotype was seen a handful of times. The chain links TRBV5-1 to TRBJ2-3; maybe TRBD1 (6 bases). V was cut by 2 bases and J by 6 bases, with 22 bases left in between. This CDR3 region has 17 residues. The germline gives CDR1 SGHRS, CDR2 YFSETQ. This CDR3 is CASSFDVLSTGSDTQYF. The CDR3 coding sequence is TGCGCCAGCAGCTTTGACGTACTATCGACAGGTTCTGATACGCAGTATTTT.

This chain connects TRBV19 to TRBJ2-7; 11 positions agree with TRBD1. V trimming: 8 bases; J trimming: 2 bases; junction bases outside the gene matches: 5. CDR3 length equals 14 residues. Germline CDR1 reads LNHDA; CDR2 reads SQIVND (reference sequence). The CDR3 region has the DNA TGTGCCAGTCAAACGGGACAGGGGGCCTACGAGCAGTACTTC. It yields the protein CASQTGQGAYEQYF.

The chain is built from TRBV7-9 and TRBJ1-1; TRBD1 agrees at 7 bases. Germline lookup yields CDR1 SEHNR and CDR2 FQNEAQ (reference sequence). The junction had 5 bases not matched to a gene; V was cut back by 3 bases and J by 4 bases. The CDR3 has 14 residues. The CDR3 DNA is TGTGCCAGCAGCTTCGGACAGGCGGGCACTGAAGCTTTCTTT. Its protein is CASSFGQAGTEAFF.

This clonotype was seen repeatedly, ten times or more. The rearrangement uses TRBV7-2 and TRBJ1-4; weak D call: TRBD1 (5 bases). V lost 0 bases and J lost 3, with 11 bases in between. Germline V gene lookup returns CDR1 SGHTA and CDR2 FQGNSA. The CDR3 length is 16 residues. The DNA for the CDR3 is TGTGCCAGCAGCTTAGCCCGACAGTCTCCTAATGAAAAACTGTTTTTT. Its protein is CASSLARQSPNEKLFF.

This clonotype was observed a few times. V is TRBV5-6 and J is TRBJ2-1; 14 bases map to TRBD2. The CDR3 has 17 residues. After removal of 5 bases from V and 4 bases from J, the junction contained 8 bases not matched to a gene. Per the germline V gene, CDR1 is SGHDT and CDR2 is YYEEEE. CDR3 sequence: CASRGTSGSSLYNEQFF. CDR3 sequence (DNA): TGTGCCAGCAGGGGGACTAGCGGGAGCTCCCTTTACAATGAGCAGTTCTTC.

This chain connects TRBV12-3 or TRBV12-4 to TRBJ1-1; 7 positions agree with TRBD1. The CDR3 length is 12 residues. The V segment lost 5 bases and the J segment 11 bases; nucleotides outside the gene matches: 8. The CDR3, as DNA: TGTGCCAGCAGTCCGGGACAGACGCAGGCTTTCTTT. Translation: CASSPGQTQAFF.

J is TRBJ2-3 and V is TRBV24-1, with 9 bases matching TRBD1. The ends lost 3 bases at V and 4 bases at J; junction bases unmatched: 7. CDR1 is KGHDR and CDR2 is SFDVKD in the germline V gene. The CDR3 consists of 16 residues. CDR3 amino acids: CATSDAGTGWADTQYF. The CDR3 bases are TGTGCCACCAGTGATGCTGGGACAGGGTGGGCAGATACGCAGTATTTT.

This clonotype was observed a few times. The chain recombines TRBV28 with TRBJ2-6; D possibly corresponds to TRBD1 (6 bases). This CDR3 has 16 amino acids. V shed 6 bases and J shed 4 bases, with 16 bases lying between them. The germline CDR1 and CDR2 sequences are MDHEN and SYDVKM. CDR3 sequence reads: CASRAPGARGANVLTF. The CDR3, as DNA: TGTGCCAGCAGGGCCCCAGGGGCAAGGGGGGCCAACGTCCTGACTTTC.

This chain connects TRBV4-3 to TRBJ2-7, with 8 bases fitting TRBD1. V dropped 2 bases and J dropped 4; count of bases not matched to a gene: 7. The CDR3 consists of 15 residues. Germline V gives CDR1 LGHNA, CDR2 YSLEER. The CDR3 bases are TGCGCCAGCAGCCAATCGGGGACAGGAATTTACGAGCAGTACTTC. Its protein is CASSQSGTGIYEQYF.

The V and J genes are TRBV7-6 and TRBJ2-3; no definite D call. Trimming removed 3 bases at V and 4 bases at J, with 8 bases between. This CDR3 comprises 13 residues. Per the germline V gene, CDR1 is SGHVS and CDR2 is FNYEAQ. The CDR3 DNA sequence: TGTGCCAGCAGCTTGAGAGTGGCAGATACGCAGTATTTT. Its translation is CASSLRVADTQYF.

The V gene is TRBV28, the J gene TRBJ2-2; no definite D call. CDR1 MDHEN and CDR2 SYDVKM come from the germline V gene. The CDR3 extends over 13 amino acids. V shed 1 base and J shed 10 bases, with 10 bases lying between them. The CDR3 is CASSLSVESELFF. As DNA, the CDR3 is TGTGCCAGCAGTTTATCGGTAGAGTCGGAGCTGTTTTTT.

The table lists this clonotype with many counts. The chain recombines TRBV12-3 or TRBV12-4 with TRBJ2-1; 10 bases align to TRBD1. V lost 3 bases, J lost 8 bases, and 10 bases stayed unmatched. This CDR3 region has 16 residues. The CDR3 bases are TGTGCCAGCAGTTTCGTGGGACAGGGGCTTAGGGATGAGCAGTTCTTC. Its protein product is CASSFVGQGLRDEQFF.

The chain carries TRBV5-4 and TRBJ1-4; no firm D call. The V end lost 0 bases, the J end lost 1 base, and 1 base lay between the germline ends. Germline V gene lookup returns CDR1 SGHNT and CDR2 YYREEE (reference sequence). This CDR3 is 13 amino acids long. The CDR3: CASSLGTNEKLFF. As DNA, the CDR3 is TGTGCCAGCAGCTTGGGAACTAATGAAAAACTGTTTTTT.

V and J are TRBV7-9 and TRBJ2-7; D is possibly TRBD1 (5 bases). There are 15 residues in the CDR3. Looked up from germline, CDR1 is SEHNR and CDR2 is FQNEAQ (reference sequence). V lost 2 bases to trimming and J lost 2 bases, with 13 bases between them. The CDR3: CASSLTTDDPYEQYF. CDR3 bases: TGTGCCAGCAGCTTAACGACAGACGACCCCTACGAGCAGTACTTC.

The chain links TRBV6-5 to TRBJ1-1; TRBD1 is a possible D gene (5 bases). The CDR3 is 12 residues long. CDR1 is MNHEY and CDR2 is SVGAGI in the germline V gene. The V end was cut by 6 bases, the J end by 10 bases, with 15 bases between. The CDR3 protein is CASRGIQGTAFF. DNA of the CDR3: TGTGCCAGCAGGGGGATCCAGGGAACAGCTTTCTTT.

The chain has TRBV29-1 and TRBJ2-3, with a tentative D call TRBD1 (6 bases). Trimming removed 6 bases from V and 4 bases from J, with 17 bases in between. The germline V gene has CDR1 SQVTM and CDR2 ANQGSEA. The CDR3 extends over 14 amino acids. For the CDR3, the DNA is TGCAGCGTCCCGGACAGCCACGGAGCAGATACGCAGTATTTT. It translates to CSVPDSHGADTQYF.

This clonotype has just a few counts. This chain connects TRBV12-3 or TRBV12-4 to TRBJ1-1; D may be TRBD1 (6 bases). This CDR3 is built from 13 residues. V dropped 2 bases and J dropped 8 bases, with 12 bases sitting between them. This chain's CDR3 is CASSLSQGREAFF. Here the CDR3 DNA reads TGTGCCAGCAGTTTATCACAGGGTCGCGAAGCTTTCTTT.

This chain joins TRBV29-1 and TRBJ2-1; D could derive from TRBD1 or TRBD2 (5 bases each). Germline CDR1 reads SQVTM; CDR2 reads ANQGSEA. This CDR3 has 14 amino acids. Trimming stripped 6 bases from V and 5 bases from J, with 17 bases between. The chain's CDR3 is CSVYTRDDNNEQFF. In DNA form, the CDR3 reads TGCAGCGTGTATACCCGGGACGACAACAATGAGCAGTTCTTC.

The chain has TRBV29-1 and TRBJ1-2; D ambiguous. The CDR3 has 12 amino acids. Germline V gene lookup returns CDR1 SQVTM and CDR2 ANQGSEA. V dropped 0 bases and J dropped 7 bases, with 9 bases sitting between them. The CDR3, as DNA: TGCAGCGTTGAAGATAAGGGCCCTGGCTACACCTTC. Residues: CSVEDKGPGYTF. The full variable domain, completed using reference TRBV29-1 and TRBJ1-2, is SAVISQKPSRDICQRGTSLTIQCQVDSQVTMMFWYRQQPGQSLTLIATANQGSEATYESGFVIDKFPISRPNLTFSTLTVSNMSPEDSSIYLCSVEDKGPGYTFGSGTRLTVV.

A note on this clonotype: A single base separates this from a much larger clone, so it may be a read error. The V gene is TRBV7-8, the J gene TRBJ2-5; 11 bases agree with TRBD2. The CDR3 is 14 amino acids. Germline-derived CDR1 and CDR2 are SGHVS and FQNEAQ. V dropped 5 bases and J dropped 3; count of bases not matched to a gene: 2. The CDR3 reads CASSVLAGEETQYF. As DNA, the CDR3 is TGTGCCAGCAGCGTACTAGCGGGAGAAGAGACCCAGTACTTC. Supplemented by reference TRBV7-8 and TRBJ2-5, the full variable domain reads GAGVSQSPRYKVAKRGQDVALRCDPISGHVSLFWYQQALGQGPEFLTYFQNEAQLDKSGLPSDRFFAERPEGSVSTLKIQRTQQEDSAVYLCASSVLAGEETQYFGPGTRLLVL.

The chain couples TRBV9 to TRBJ1-6; 9 nucleotides agree with TRBD1. There are 17 residues in the CDR3. V was pared by 0 bases and J by 6 bases, with 7 bases of the junction left unmatched. Germline loops: CDR1 SGDLS, CDR2 YYNGEE. CDR3 bases: TGTGCCAGCAGCGTAGACCATACAGGGGGCCGTAATTCACCCCTCCACTTT. Encoded protein: CASSVDHTGGRNSPLHF.

This clonotype was seen a few times. The V and J genes are TRBV7-9 and TRBJ2-1; 8 bases are shared with TRBD1. The CDR3 sequence is 15 residues long. The junction had 3 bases not matched to a gene; V was cut back by 3 bases and J by 2 bases. CDR1 and CDR2 (germline): SEHNR, FQNEAQ (reference sequence). CDR3 region: CASSFPGQAYNEQFF. DNA for the CDR3: TGTGCCAGCAGCTTCCCGGGACAGGCCTACAATGAGCAGTTCTTC. Combining the CDR3 with reference TRBV7-9 and TRBJ2-1 gives the whole variable domain DTGVSQNPRHKITKRGQNVTFRCDPISEHNRLYWYRQTLGQGPEFLTYFQNEAQLEKSRLLSDRFSAERPKGSFSTLEIQRTEQGDSAMYLCASSFPGQAYNEQFFGPGTRLTVL.

This clonotype was detected a few times. The rearrangement links TRBV19 to TRBJ1-2; a weak D match, TRBD1 (5 bases). Per germline, CDR1 LNHDA and CDR2 SQIVND (reference sequence). The CDR3 consists of 12 residues. Trimming took off 3 bases at V and 6 bases at J, with 8 bases between the two ends. For the CDR3, the DNA is TGTGCCAGTAGTATTGGGGGTGATGGCTACACCTTC. As protein: CASSIGGDGYTF.

This clonotype was observed a few times. The chain employs TRBV11-1 and TRBJ1-1; no reliable D call. Germline CDR1 and CDR2: SGHAT and FQDESV (reference sequence). The CDR3 has 14 residues. V was cut by 1 base and J by 1 base, with 7 bases left in between. CDR3 bases: TGTGCCAGCAGCTTAGGTAATTCGAACACTGAAGCTTTCTTT. Its translation: CASSLGNSNTEAFF.

This rearrangement joins TRBV5-8 to TRBJ2-5, with D tentatively TRBD2 (6 bases). The ends were cut back, 1 base at V and 5 bases at J, with 12 bases in the middle. The CDR3 runs 14 residues. Germline V gene sequence: CDR1 SGHTS, CDR2 YDEGEE. CDR3 loop: CASSLRSGEETQYF. CDR3 bases: TGTGCCAGCAGCTTGCGATCGGGAGAGGAGACCCAGTACTTC.